This T cell receptor (beta chain) was sequenced for a study of blood T cell repertoires in COVID-19. Across the study: The origin of the acute and convalescent COVID-19 samples was the United States, Italy and Spain.

Data came from immunoSEQ multiplex PCR; TCRdb stores just in-frame clones and leaves some out. The sample carries under 150,000 clones, around 84% recorded once. Germline CDR1 LNHDA, CDR2 SQIVND (reference sequence). Unmatched junction bases numbered 8, after V lost 3 bases and J lost 3 bases. The CDR3 loop spans 16 amino acids. This chain links TRBV19 with TRBJ1-2; 9 bases are a match to TRBD1. This clonotype originated in a human donor in a cohort sampled during active COVID-19. What was sequenced was peripheral blood. The DNA for the CDR3 is TGTGCCAGTAGTATCGTTACAGGGGGCGGTGACTATGGCTACACCTTC. Amino acids: CASSIVTGGGDYGYTF.